This T cell receptor (beta chain) appears in the sequencing data of a study of cytomegalovirus exposure and HLA in healthy donors. On this clone itself: Its antigen is unknown.

Here immunoSEQ multiplex PCR was the method, and the copy in TCRdb shows in-frame clones only, minus some. There are 80,000 to 100,000 clones in the sample; about 90% occur only once, and approximately 6.3% lies in the top ten. The CDR3 covers 16 residues. V trimming: 0 bases; J trimming: 5 bases; junction bases outside the gene matches: 5. The donors were part of the roughly 120-subject validation cohort, which stood apart from the roughly 700-subject first cohort. Whole-study results and caveats: A list of approximately 150 TCR beta chains associated with cytomegalovirus was given.

This sequence joins TRBV5-3 and TRBJ2-1, with TRBD2 identical over 10 bases. TRBV5-3 falls under the ORF class, with uncertain function. This TCR came from a man aged 18 to 29 in good health and CMV-seropositive. The sequenced sample was PBMCs. In DNA form, the CDR3 reads TGTGCCAGAAGCTTGGAGCTAGCGGGAGTGGACAATGAGCAGTTCTTC. This sequence encodes CARSLELAGVDNEQFF.